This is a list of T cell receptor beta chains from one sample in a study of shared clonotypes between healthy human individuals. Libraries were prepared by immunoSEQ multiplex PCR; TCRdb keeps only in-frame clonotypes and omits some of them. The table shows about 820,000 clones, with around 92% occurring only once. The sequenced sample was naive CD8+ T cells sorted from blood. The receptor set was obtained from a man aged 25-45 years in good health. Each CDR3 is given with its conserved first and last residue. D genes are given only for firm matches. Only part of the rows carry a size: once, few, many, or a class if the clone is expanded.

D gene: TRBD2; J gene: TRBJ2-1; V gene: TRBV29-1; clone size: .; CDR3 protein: CSVDGAGSSYNEQFF; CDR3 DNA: TGCAGCGTTGATGGAGCGGGGAGCTCCTACAATGAGCAGTTCTTC
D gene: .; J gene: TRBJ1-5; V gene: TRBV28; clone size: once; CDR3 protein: CASSFSAGANQPQHF; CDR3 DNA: TGTGCCAGCAGTTTTTCTGCCGGGGCCAATCAGCCCCAGCATTTT
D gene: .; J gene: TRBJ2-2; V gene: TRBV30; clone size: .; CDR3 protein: CAWSPRDSLNTGELFF; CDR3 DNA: TGTGCCTGGAGTCCCCGGGACTCTCTGAACACCGGGGAGCTGTTTTTT
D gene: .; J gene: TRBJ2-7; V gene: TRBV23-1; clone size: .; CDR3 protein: CATLGPLSYEQYF; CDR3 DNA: TGCGCCACCCTGGGGCCATTATCCTACGAGCAGTACTTC
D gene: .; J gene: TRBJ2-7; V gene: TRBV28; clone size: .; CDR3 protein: CASARERYEQYF; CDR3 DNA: TGTGCCAGCGCTCGCGAGAGATACGAGCAGTACTTC
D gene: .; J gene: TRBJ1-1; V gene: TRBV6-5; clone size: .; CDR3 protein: CASRLGAKNTEAFF; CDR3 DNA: TGTGCCAGCCGGCTTGGAGCGAAGAACACTGAAGCTTTCTTT
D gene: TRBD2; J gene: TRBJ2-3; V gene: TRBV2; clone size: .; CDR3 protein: CASRKTSGGTDTQYF; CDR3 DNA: TGTGCCAGCAGGAAGACTAGCGGGGGCACAGATACGCAGTATTTT
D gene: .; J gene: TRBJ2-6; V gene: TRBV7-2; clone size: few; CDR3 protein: CASSLQAGTGANVLTF; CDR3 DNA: TGTGCCAGCAGCTTACAAGCTGGCACTGGGGCCAACGTCCTGACTTTC
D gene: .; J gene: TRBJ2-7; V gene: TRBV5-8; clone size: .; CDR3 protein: CASSLATQGEQYF; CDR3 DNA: TGTGCCAGCAGCTTGGCGACACAAGGGGAGCAGTACTTC
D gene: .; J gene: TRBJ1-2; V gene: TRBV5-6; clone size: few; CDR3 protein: CASSSPKDSFHRYGYTF; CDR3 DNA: TGTGCCAGCAGCTCCCCTAAAGACAGCTTTCACCGCTATGGCTACACCTTC
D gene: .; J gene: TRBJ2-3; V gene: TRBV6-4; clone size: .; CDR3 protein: CASSVEGGPSTDTQYF; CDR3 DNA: TGTGCCAGCAGTGTCGAAGGGGGGCCGAGCACAGATACGCAGTATTTT
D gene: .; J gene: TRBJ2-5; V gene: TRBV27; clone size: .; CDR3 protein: CASSLMVKETQYF; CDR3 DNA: TGTGCCAGCAGTTTAATGGTCAAAGAGACCCAGTACTTC
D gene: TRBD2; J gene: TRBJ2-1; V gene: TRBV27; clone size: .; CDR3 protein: CASSFLTSGTLHEQFF; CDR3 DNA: TGTGCCAGCAGTTTCCTGACTAGCGGGACTTTACATGAGCAGTTCTTC
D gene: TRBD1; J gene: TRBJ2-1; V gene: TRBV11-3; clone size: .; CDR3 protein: CASSARDSPVQFF; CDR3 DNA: TGTGCCAGCAGCGCTCGGGACAGTCCTGTGCAGTTCTTC
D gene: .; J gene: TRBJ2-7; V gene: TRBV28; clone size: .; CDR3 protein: CASRTTGLSYEQYF; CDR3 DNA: TGTGCCAGCCGGACTACGGGTTTGTCCTACGAGCAGTACTTC
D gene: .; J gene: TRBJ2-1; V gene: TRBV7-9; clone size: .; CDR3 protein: CASTSAVGRYNEQFF; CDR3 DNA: TGTGCCAGCACCTCTGCCGTGGGCCGATACAATGAGCAGTTCTTC
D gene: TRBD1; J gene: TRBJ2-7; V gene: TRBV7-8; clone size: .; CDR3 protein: CASSLDRPEQYF; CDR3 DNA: TGTGCCAGCAGCCTGGACAGGCCCGAGCAGTACTTC
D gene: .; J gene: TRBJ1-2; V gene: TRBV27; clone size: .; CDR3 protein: CASSYRANYGYTF; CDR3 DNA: TGTGCCAGCAGTTACAGGGCGAACTATGGCTACACCTTC
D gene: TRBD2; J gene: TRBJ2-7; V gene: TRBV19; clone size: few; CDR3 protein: CATGTSDHYEQYF; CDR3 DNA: TGTGCCACCGGGACTAGCGACCACTACGAGCAGTACTTC
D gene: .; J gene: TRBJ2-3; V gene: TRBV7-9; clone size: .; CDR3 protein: CASSYTRGGTDTQYF; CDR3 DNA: TGTGCCAGCAGTTATACGAGGGGGGGCACAGATACGCAGTATTTT
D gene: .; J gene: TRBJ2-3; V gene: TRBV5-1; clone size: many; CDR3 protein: CASSLDGYTDTQYF; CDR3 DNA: TGCGCCAGCAGCTTGGACGGGTACACAGATACGCAGTATTTT
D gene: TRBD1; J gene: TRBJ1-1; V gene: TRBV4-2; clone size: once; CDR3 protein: CASSQVETGVSEAFF; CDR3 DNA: TGTGCCAGCAGCCAGGTAGAAACAGGGGTGTCTGAAGCTTTCTTT
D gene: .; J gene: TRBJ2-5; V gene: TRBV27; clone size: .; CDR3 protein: CASSLTTAVRETQYF; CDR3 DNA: TGTGCCAGCAGTTTAACGACAGCCGTCCGGGAGACCCAGTACTTC
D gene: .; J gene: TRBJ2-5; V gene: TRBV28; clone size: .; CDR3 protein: CASRRGGDQETQYF; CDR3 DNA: TGTGCCAGCAGGCGAGGCGGGGATCAAGAGACCCAGTACTTC
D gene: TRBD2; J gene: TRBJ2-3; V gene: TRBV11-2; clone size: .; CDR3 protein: CASSLDLLAGGVTDTQYF; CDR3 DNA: TGTGCCAGCAGCTTAGATCTTCTAGCGGGAGGAGTAACAGATACGCAGTATTTT
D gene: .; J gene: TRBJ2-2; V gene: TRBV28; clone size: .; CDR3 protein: CASTPLRKNTGELFF; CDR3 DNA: TGTGCCAGCACCCCCCTGAGGAAGAACACCGGGGAGCTGTTTTTT
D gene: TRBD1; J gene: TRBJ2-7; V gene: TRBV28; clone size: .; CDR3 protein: CASSSPRGQGSYEQYF; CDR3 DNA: TGTGCCAGCAGTTCCCCCCGAGGACAGGGATCCTACGAGCAGTACTTC
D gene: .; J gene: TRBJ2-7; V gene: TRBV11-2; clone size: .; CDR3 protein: CASSYRGGASSYEQYF; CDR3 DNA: TGTGCCAGCAGCTACCGTGGAGGGGCCAGCTCCTACGAGCAGTACTTC
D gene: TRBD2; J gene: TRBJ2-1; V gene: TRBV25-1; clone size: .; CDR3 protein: CASGLVDEQFF; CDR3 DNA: TGTGCCAGCGGACTAGTGGATGAGCAGTTCTTC
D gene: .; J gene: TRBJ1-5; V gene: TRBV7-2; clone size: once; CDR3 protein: CASSTGRDQPQHF; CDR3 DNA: TGTGCCAGCAGCACAGGCCGTGATCAGCCCCAGCATTTT
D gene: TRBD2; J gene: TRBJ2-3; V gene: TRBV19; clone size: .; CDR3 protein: CASSMTSGVVDTQYF; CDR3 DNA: TGTGCCAGTAGTATGACTAGCGGGGTTGTAGATACGCAGTATTTT
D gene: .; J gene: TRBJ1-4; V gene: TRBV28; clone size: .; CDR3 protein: CASSHNWVRIDEKLFF; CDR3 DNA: TGTGCCAGCAGCCACAACTGGGTTCGGATTGATGAAAAACTGTTTTTT
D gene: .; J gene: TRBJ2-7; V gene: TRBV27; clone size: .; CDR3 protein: CASSLSGGGYEQYF; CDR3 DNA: TGTGCCAGCAGTTTATCAGGGGGGGGCTACGAGCAGTACTTC
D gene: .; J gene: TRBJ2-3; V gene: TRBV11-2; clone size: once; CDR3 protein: CASSLGVSTDTQYF; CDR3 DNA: TGTGCCAGCAGCTTAGGTGTGAGCACAGATACGCAGTATTTT
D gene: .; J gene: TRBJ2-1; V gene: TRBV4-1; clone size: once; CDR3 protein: CASSQEVAREQFF; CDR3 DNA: TGCGCCAGCAGCCAAGAGGTGGCTCGGGAGCAGTTCTTC
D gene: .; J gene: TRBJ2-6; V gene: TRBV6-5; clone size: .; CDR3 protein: CASSPWTSGANVLTF; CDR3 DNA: TGTGCCAGCAGTCCCTGGACCTCTGGGGCCAACGTCCTGACTTTC
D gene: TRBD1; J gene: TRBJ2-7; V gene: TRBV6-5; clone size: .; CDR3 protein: CASSWGQGNYEQYF; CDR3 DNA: TGTGCCAGCAGTTGGGGACAGGGGAACTACGAGCAGTACTTC
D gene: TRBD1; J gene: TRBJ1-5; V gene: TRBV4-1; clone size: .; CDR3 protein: CASSQDTGTGGQPQHF; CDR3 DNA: TGCGCCAGCAGCCAAGATACAGGGACAGGGGGTCAGCCCCAGCATTTT
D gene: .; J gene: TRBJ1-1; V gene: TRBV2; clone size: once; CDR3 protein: CASSDDSGHRLNTEAFF; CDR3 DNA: TGTGCCAGCAGTGATGACTCGGGACATCGTCTGAACACTGAAGCTTTCTTT
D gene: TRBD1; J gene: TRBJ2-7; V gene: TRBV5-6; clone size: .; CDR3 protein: CASSLSGGEQYF; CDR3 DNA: TGTGCCAGCAGCCTATCAGGGGGCGAGCAGTACTTC
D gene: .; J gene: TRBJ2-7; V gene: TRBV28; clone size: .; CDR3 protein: CASSFRTNIWQYF; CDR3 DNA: TGTGCCAGCAGTTTTAGGACAAATATTTGGCAGTACTTC
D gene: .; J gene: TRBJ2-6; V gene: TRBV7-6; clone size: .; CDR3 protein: CASSLAMRTSGANVLTF; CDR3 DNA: TGTGCCAGCAGCTTAGCGATGAGGACCTCTGGGGCCAACGTCCTGACTTTC
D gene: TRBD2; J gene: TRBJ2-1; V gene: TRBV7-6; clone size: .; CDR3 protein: CASSLEGGRAVEQFF; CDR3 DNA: TGTGCCAGCAGCTTAGAGGGCGGGAGGGCTGTTGAGCAGTTCTTC
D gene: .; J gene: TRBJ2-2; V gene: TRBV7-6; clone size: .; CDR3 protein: CASSLAPETGELFF; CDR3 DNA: TGTGCCAGCAGCTTAGCACCCGAGACCGGGGAGCTGTTTTTT
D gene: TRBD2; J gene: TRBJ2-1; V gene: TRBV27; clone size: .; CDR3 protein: CASTPLAGGYNEQFF; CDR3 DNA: TGTGCCAGCACCCCACTAGCGGGAGGTTACAATGAGCAGTTCTTC
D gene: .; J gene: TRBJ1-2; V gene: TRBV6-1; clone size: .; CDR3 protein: CASSEAAAAGRGYTF; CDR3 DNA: TGTGCCAGCAGTGAAGCAGCGGCGGCCGGAAGAGGCTACACCTTC
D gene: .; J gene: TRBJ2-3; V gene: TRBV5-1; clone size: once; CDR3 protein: CASSLGFGSGSSTDTQYF; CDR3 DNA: TGCGCCAGCAGCTTGGGTTTCGGATCGGGATCGTCGACAGATACGCAGTATTTT
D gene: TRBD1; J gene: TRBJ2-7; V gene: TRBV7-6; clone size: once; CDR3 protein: CASSLARGMGQGGTYEQYF; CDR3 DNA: TGTGCCAGCAGCTTAGCGCGGGGGATGGGACAGGGTGGCACCTACGAGCAGTACTTC
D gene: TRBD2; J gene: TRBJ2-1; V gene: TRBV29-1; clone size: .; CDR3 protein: CSVEGGAGVTYNEQFF; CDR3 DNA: TGCAGCGTTGAGGGCGGTGCGGGAGTAACCTACAATGAGCAGTTCTTC
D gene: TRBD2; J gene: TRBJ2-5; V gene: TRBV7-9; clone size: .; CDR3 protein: CASSLRTSQGHEETQYF; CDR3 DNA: TGTGCCAGCAGCCTACGGACTAGCCAAGGTCATGAAGAGACCCAGTACTTC
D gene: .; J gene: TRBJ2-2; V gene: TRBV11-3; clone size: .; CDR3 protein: CASSGTNTGELFF; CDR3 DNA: TGTGCCAGCAGCGGAACAAACACCGGGGAGCTGTTTTTT
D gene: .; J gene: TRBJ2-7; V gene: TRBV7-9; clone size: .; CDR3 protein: CASSPYAYEQYF; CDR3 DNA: TGTGCCAGCAGCCCGTACGCATACGAGCAGTACTTC
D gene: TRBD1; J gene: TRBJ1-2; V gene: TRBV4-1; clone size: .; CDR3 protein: CASSQKGQGNIKYGYTF; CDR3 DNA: TGCGCCAGCAGCCAAAAAGGACAGGGTAATATTAAATATGGCTACACCTTC
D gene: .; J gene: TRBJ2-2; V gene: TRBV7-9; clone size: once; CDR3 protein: CAGAFNVGGGTGELFF; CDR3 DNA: TGTGCCGGGGCCTTTAACGTTGGGGGCGGCACCGGGGAGCTGTTTTTT
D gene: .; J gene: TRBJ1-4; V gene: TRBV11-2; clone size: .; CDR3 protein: CASSSALRGVDEKLFF; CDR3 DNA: TGTGCCAGCAGCTCCGCTTTGAGGGGAGTGGATGAAAAACTGTTTTTT
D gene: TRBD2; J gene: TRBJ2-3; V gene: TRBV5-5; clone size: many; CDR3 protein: CASSRNSGRLADTQYF; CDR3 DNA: TGTGCCAGCAGCAGAAATAGCGGGAGGTTGGCAGATACGCAGTATTTT
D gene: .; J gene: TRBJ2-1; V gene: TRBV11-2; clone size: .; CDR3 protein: CASSLDWWGRHNEQFF; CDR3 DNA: TGTGCCAGCAGCTTAGATTGGTGGGGGAGACACAATGAGCAGTTCTTC
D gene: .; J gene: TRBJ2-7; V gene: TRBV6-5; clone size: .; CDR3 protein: CASSYSLTYEQYF; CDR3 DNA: TGTGCCAGCAGTTACTCGCTTACCTACGAGCAGTACTTC
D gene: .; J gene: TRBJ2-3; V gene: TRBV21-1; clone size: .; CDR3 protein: CASSKAAGGCGTQYF; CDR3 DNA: TGTGCCAGCAGCAAAGCGGCAGGGGGTTGCGGTACGCAGTATTTT
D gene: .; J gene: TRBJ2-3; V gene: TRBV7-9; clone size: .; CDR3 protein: CASSLILDTQYF; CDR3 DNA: TGTGCCAGCAGCTTAATTTTAGATACGCAGTATTTT